The rows below give T cell receptor beta chains drawn from one sample of a study of metastatic and nonmetastatic thyroid tumors. MiXCR re-clonotyped the PCR reads for TCRdb. Among around 18,000 clones, around 30% were seen once, and the ten largest hold less than 15%. Sequenced input: tumor tissue. Source of these receptors: a female donor with papillary thyroid cancer or a benign thyroid nodule (not recorded which). Some clones in this sample may be carry-over from other donors' samples. CDR3s include the opening cysteine and the closing phenylalanine or tryptophan. A D gene is named only where the DNA matches it firmly. Not all rows give a size; the values are once, few, many and, for expanded clones, a class.

CDR3nt,CDR3aa,abundance,v_gene,d_gene,j_gene
TGTGCTAGCAGTTTGGGGTACGAGCAGTACTTC,CASSLGYEQYF,few,TRBV28,.,TRBJ2-7
TGTGCCAGCAGAAAAAACGTGGAAGCGGCAGATACGCAGTATTTT,CASRKNVEAADTQYF,.,TRBV7-3,.,TRBJ2-3
TGTGCCAGTAGTATAGTGGGGGAATCGGGCACTGAAGCTTTCTTT,CASSIVGESGTEAFF,.,TRBV19,.,TRBJ1-1
TGTGCCAGCGGAGCCGATACGAACACTGAAGCTTTCTTT,CASGADTNTEAFF,.,TRBV2,.,TRBJ1-1
TGTGCCAGCAGTTTCTCTAGCGGGGAGCAGTACTTC,CASSFSSGEQYF,few,TRBV12-3/TRBV12-4,TRBD2,TRBJ2-7
TGTGCCAGCAGCTTAACTGGTGGGCAACAATACTACGAGCAGTACTTC,CASSLTGGQQYYEQYF,few,TRBV7-3,.,TRBJ2-7
TGTGCCAGCTCACCAAACACGGGATCGGAGTATGGCTACACCTTC,CASSPNTGSEYGYTF,.,TRBV18,.,TRBJ1-2
TGTGCCAGCAGCCTCGAGGGCGCGGGACACAATGAGCAGTTCTTC,CASSLEGAGHNEQFF,many,TRBV11-2,.,TRBJ2-1
TGTGCCAGCAGCCTCTGGGGGAGTGAGAAGCAGTACTTC,CASSLWGSEKQYF,many,TRBV5-6,.,TRBJ2-7
TGTGCCAGCAGTTGGACTAACGCGAACACCGGGGAGCTGTTTTTT,CASSWTNANTGELFF,few,TRBV27,.,TRBJ2-2
TGTGCCAGCAGCCGTCGGAGACAGTCTTTCTACGAGCAGTACTTC,CASSRRRQSFYEQYF,medium-sized,TRBV6-2/TRBV6-3,.,TRBJ2-7
TGTGCCAGCAGCGTCGGGACTAGCGGGGGTGGCAACGTCCTGACTTTC,CASSVGTSGGGNVLTF,.,TRBV9,TRBD2,TRBJ2-6
TGTGCCAGCAGCCACCGGGACGGCTCCTACAATGAGCATTTCTTC,CASSHRDGSYNEHFF,few,TRBV28,.,TRBJ2-1
TGTGCCAGCAGCTTCTCGGGGGGGCGTAGTAATGAGCAGTTCTTC,CASSFSGGRSNEQFF,.,TRBV11-2,TRBD2,TRBJ2-1
TGCAGTGCTAGAGAGACTCAGGGAATAGGAGGCTACACCTTC,CSARETQGIGGYTF,.,TRBV20-1,.,TRBJ1-2
TGTGCCAGCAGCTTGGGACAGGGGGACTATGGCTACACCTTC,CASSLGQGDYGYTF,.,TRBV5-6,TRBD1,TRBJ1-2
TGTGCCAGCAGCCCCGGGACAACATACACAGATACGCAGTATTTT,CASSPGTTYTDTQYF,few,TRBV6-2/TRBV6-3,.,TRBJ2-3
TGTGCCAGCAGTTTACTCGCACAGGGTAGCGGGGAGCTGTTTTTT,CASSLLAQGSGELFF,few,TRBV6-6,.,TRBJ2-2
TGTGCCTGGAGTGGACTGCTTAGCGGGAGTAATGAGCAGTTCTTC,CAWSGLLSGSNEQFF,.,TRBV30,TRBD2,TRBJ2-1
TGTGCCAGCAGTCTTGGGTTCGGGACTCCCTCCCACAATGAGCAGTTCTTC,CASSLGFGTPSHNEQFF,.,TRBV28,.,TRBJ2-1
TGCAGTGCTAGGGCTTCCGGACAGGGGGTTTCGCGGTACGAGCAGTACTTC,CSARASGQGVSRYEQYF,many,TRBV20-1,TRBD1,TRBJ2-7
TGTGCCTGGCAGACAGGGTCCAGGAATCAGCCCCAGCATTTT,CAWQTGSRNQPQHF,many,TRBV30,TRBD1,TRBJ1-5
TGTGCCAGCTCACCAGGACAGGGTCTGGAGACCCAGTACTTC,CASSPGQGLETQYF,few,TRBV18,TRBD1,TRBJ2-5
TGTGCCAGCAGCCCGGGACGGAATAATGAAAAACTGTTTTTT,CASSPGRNNEKLFF,many,TRBV3-1,.,TRBJ1-4
TGTGCCATCAGTGACGGCGGGAGGAGCACAGATACGCAGTATTTT,CAISDGGRSTDTQYF,medium-sized,TRBV10-3,TRBD2,TRBJ2-3
TGTGCCAGCAGCTTTAGTACCGTTCCGGGCACCTGCAATCAGCCCCAGCATTTT,CASSFSTVPGTCNQPQHF,few,TRBV11-2,.,TRBJ1-5
TGCGCCAGCAGCTTGGGTGGGGGAGAAGAAAAACTGTTTTTT,CASSLGGGEEKLFF,many,TRBV5-1,.,TRBJ1-4
TGTGCCAGCAGCATCGGACAGGGGGGCACTGAAGCTTTCTTT,CASSIGQGGTEAFF,.,TRBV5-4,TRBD1,TRBJ1-1
TGTGCCAGCAGGGATTGGACAGGGGGAGCCTATGGCTACACCTTC,CASRDWTGGAYGYTF,large,TRBV6-2/TRBV6-3,TRBD1,TRBJ1-2
TGCGCCAGCAGGTCAGCTGGAGTGCCGGTCTACGAGCAGTACTTC,CASRSAGVPVYEQYF,.,TRBV10-2,.,TRBJ2-7